The TCR beta chain described here comes from a study of shared clonotypes between healthy human individuals. Splitting of CD4+ cells produced CD45RA+ naive and CD45RA-negative memory subsets. Regarding the study as a whole: Rarefaction demonstrated incomplete sorted-subset sequencing despite large depth.

The table came from immunoSEQ multiplex PCR; TCRdb's copy has only in-frame clones and leaves some out. The profile shows 2.5 million or so clones, more than 80% of them singletons. Comments on this clone: Its antigen is not identified.

Between the trimmed V and J ends, which lost 6 bases and 4 bases, there was a span of 11 bases. The CDR3 is 13 residues long. The germline V gene has CDR1 SGHDT and CDR2 YYEEEE. The V gene is TRBV5-6, the J gene TRBJ1-3; D not resolved. The source is a man aged 18 to 30 in good health. The source material was naive CD4+ T cells sorted from blood. As to subset: CD45RA+ positively selected. Here the CDR3 reads CASTKTGGNTIYF. Here the CDR3 DNA reads TGTGCCAGCACCAAAACGGGGGGAAACACCATATATTTT. Using reference TRBV5-6 and TRBJ1-3 for the parts outside the CDR3, the full variable domain is DAGVTQSPTHLIKTRGQQVTLRCSPKSGHDTVSWYQQALGQGPQFIFQYYEEEERQRGNFPDRFSGHQFPNYSSELNVNALLLGDSALYLCASTKTGGNTIYFGEGSWLTVV.